The 23 T cell receptor beta chains below were found in one sample sequenced in a study of blood T cell repertoires in COVID-19. Repertoires were generated with immunoSEQ multiplex PCR, while TCRdb's copy carries only in-frame clones and drops some. In the table there are around 99,000 clones, less than 85% of which are singletons. The sequenced material came from peripheral blood. These receptors came from a man aged 45 to 65 who had recovered from COVID-19.

The J gene is TRBJ2-7, the V gene TRBV5-4; 10 positions agree with TRBD2. The CDR3 has 15 amino acids. The J segment lost 7 bases and the V segment lost 3 bases, leaving 10 bases of the junction unmatched. Germline assignment: CDR1 SGHNT and CDR2 YYREEE (reference sequence). CDR3 sequence: CASSSGASGRGEQYF. The CDR3 DNA follows: TGTGCCAGCAGCTCAGGGGCTAGCGGGAGAGGGGAGCAGTACTTC.

The CDR3 is CASSLVTGSGEKLFF. DNA for the CDR3: TGTGCCAGCAGCTTAGTTACAGGGTCGGGTGAAAAACTGTTTTTT. This chain uses TRBV7-8 with TRBJ1-4, with a possible D match to TRBD1 (6 bases). V was cut by 1 base and J by 7 bases, with 13 bases left in between. The CDR3 runs 15 residues. Looked up from germline, CDR1 is SGHVS and CDR2 is FQNEAQ.

This clone was detected a few times. The chain uses TRBV3-1 (or the pseudogene TRBV3-2) and TRBJ2-7; maybe TRBD2 (6 bases). The germline gives CDR1 LGHDT, CDR2 YNNKEL (reference sequence). With 4 bases removed from V and 4 bases from J, the gap between germline ends came to 11 bases. The CDR3 spans 13 residues. The CDR3: CASSPNAGYEQYF. CDR3 in DNA: TGTGCCAGCAGCCCGAACGCGGGGTACGAGCAGTACTTC.

The chain uses TRBV15 and TRBJ2-7; 8 bases fit TRBD1. CDR1 is LNHNV and CDR2 is YYDKDF in the germline V gene (reference sequence). After removal of 3 bases from V and 0 bases from J, the junction contained 7 bases not matched to a gene. This CDR3 is built from 16 residues. CDR3 DNA: TGTGCCACCAGCAGGGACCGGGACAGGAGCTCCTACGAGCAGTACTTC. It is translated as CATSRDRDRSSYEQYF. The complete variable domain, with remaining parts taken from reference TRBV15 and TRBJ2-7, reads DAMVIQNPRYQVTQFGKPVTLSCSQTLNHNVMYWYQQKSSQAPKLLFHYYDKDFNNEADTPDNFQSRRPNTSFCFLDIRSPGLGDTAMYLCATSRDRDRSSYEQYFGPGTRLTVT.

The J gene is TRBJ2-1, the V gene TRBV4-2; TRBD2 might be the D (7 bases). Germline-derived CDR1 and CDR2 are LGHNA and YNFKEQ. The CDR3 contains 16 residues. Trimming took 0 bases from V and 6 from J, leaving 15 bases between them. Here the CDR3 reads CASSQDLGAGVNEQFF. In nucleotides, the CDR3 is TGTGCCAGCAGCCAAGATCTGGGGGCGGGAGTCAATGAGCAGTTCTTC.

The CDR3 sequence: CASSPPPGRGGQEKLFF. The CDR3 nucleotides are TGTGCCAGCTCACCACCACCGGGACGCGGGGGGCAGGAAAAACTGTTTTTT. J is TRBJ1-4 and V is TRBV18, with D tentatively TRBD1 (6 bases). Germline CDR1 KGHSH, CDR2 LQKENI. V shed 0 bases and J shed 8 bases, with 19 bases lying between them. The CDR3 loop spans 17 amino acids. The full variable domain, in which reference TRBV18 and TRBJ1-4 provide the parts outside the CDR3, is NAGVMQNPRHLVRRRGQEARLRCSPMKGHSHVYWYRQLPEEGLKFMVYLQKENIIDESGMPKERFSAEFPKEGPSILRIQQVVRGDSAAYFCASSPPPGRGGQEKLFFGSGTQLSVL.

This clone was detected a few times. The CDR3 here is CSVLLRGLGYGYTF. The CDR3 nucleotides read TGCAGCGTTCTCCTGAGGGGGCTCGGATATGGCTACACCTTC. The rearrangement joins TRBV29-1 to TRBJ1-2, with 7 nucleotides matching TRBD1. J gave up 5 bases and V 5 bases, and 11 bases lay outside the gene matches. The CDR3 is 14 amino acids. Per the germline V gene, CDR1 is SQVTM and CDR2 is ANQGSEA. Looking up the rest from reference TRBV29-1 and TRBJ1-2 gives the full variable domain: SAVISQKPSRDICQRGTSLTIQCQVDSQVTMMFWYRQQPGQSLTLIATANQGSEATYESGFVIDKFPISRPNLTFSTLTVSNMSPEDSSIYLCSVLLRGLGYGYTFGSGTRLTVV.

This rearrangement joins TRBV7-3 to TRBJ2-2, with D possibly TRBD1 on 6 matching bases. Germline V gives CDR1 SGHTA, CDR2 FQGTGA. V was shortened by 5 bases and J by 6 bases, with 19 bases between the two germline ends. The CDR3 is 16 residues long. The CDR3 region has the DNA TGTGCCAGCAGCCAAGACAGGAAGGTTGCACCCGGGGAGCTGTTTTTT. It is translated as CASSQDRKVAPGELFF.

The gene calls are TRBV2 and TRBJ1-2, with 8 bases aligning to TRBD1. The trim removed 7 bases at V and 7 bases at J, leaving 11 bases unmatched. This CDR3 has 14 amino acids. Germline V gene data show CDR1 as SNHLY and CDR2 as FYNNEI. As DNA, the CDR3 is TGTGCCAGCACAGGGTCAGGGGGCCGCGGTGGCTACACCTTC. It codes for CASTGSGGRGGYTF.

This chain connects TRBV11-3 to TRBJ2-3; 7 bases align to TRBD2. The V gene end was trimmed by 1 base and the J gene end by 4 bases; junction bases not matched to a gene: 8. Per germline, CDR1 SGHNT and CDR2 YENEEA. This CDR3 contains 16 residues. This CDR3 reads CASSLGRRELSDTQYF. Here the CDR3 DNA reads TGTGCCAGCAGCTTAGGGCGGCGGGAGTTGTCAGATACGCAGTATTTT.

This clone was observed many times. The V gene is TRBV6-6, the J gene TRBJ1-5; D gene ambiguous. This CDR3 has 13 residues. The V end was cut by 6 bases, the J end by 3 bases, with 9 bases between. CDR1 MNHNY and CDR2 SVGAGI come from the germline V gene (reference sequence). The CDR3 is CASSHGANQPQHF. CDR3 DNA sequence: TGTGCCAGCAGCCACGGAGCCAATCAGCCCCAGCATTTT.

J is TRBJ2-2 and V is TRBV18, with D unclear. The CDR3 has 14 amino acids. Trimming pared 3 bases from V and 4 bases from J, leaving 9 bases between. In germline, CDR1 is KGHSH, CDR2 LQKENI. Here the CDR3 DNA reads TGTGCCAGCTCACCGCAAGCACGCACCGGGGAGCTGTTTTTT. It encodes CASSPQARTGELFF.

The chain is built from TRBV4-2 and TRBJ2-4; 9 bases align to TRBD1. V dropped 4 bases and J dropped 5; count of bases not matched to a gene: 3. The CDR3 is made up of 14 amino acids. CDR1 LGHNA and CDR2 YNFKEQ come from the germline V gene. CDR3 nucleotides: TGTGCCAGCAGCCCTAGGGACAGGGAAAACATTCAGTACTTC. As protein: CASSPRDRENIQYF.

This chain uses TRBV3-1 (or the pseudogene TRBV3-2) with TRBJ1-2, with 7 nucleotides matching TRBD1. The V gene end was trimmed by 5 bases and the J gene end by 5 bases; junction bases not matched to a gene: 8. This CDR3 spans 14 amino acids. Germline V gene lookup returns CDR1 LGHDT and CDR2 YNNKEL (reference sequence). In DNA form, the CDR3 reads TGTGCCAGCAGCGAAGTACAGGGGAGTTATGGCTACACCTTC. It specifies CASSEVQGSYGYTF.

This clone was picked up a small number of times. The J gene is TRBJ1-2, the V gene TRBV12-5; D ambiguous. Germline CDR1 reads LGHNT; CDR2 reads FRNRAP. V gave up 5 bases and J gave up 5 bases, with 12 bases separating them. The CDR3 sequence is 13 residues long. The CDR3 DNA sequence: TGTGCTAGTGGTCTAGTCCCTGGGTATGGCTACACCTTC. Protein sequence: CASGLVPGYGYTF.

The chain combines TRBV6-4 with TRBJ1-2; 10 bases agree with TRBD1. J lost 4 bases, V lost 0 bases, and 5 bases had no gene match. This CDR3 has 16 residues. Germline loops: CDR1 MRHNA, CDR2 SNTAGT. The CDR3 DNA reads TGTGCCAGCAGTGACTCGGTAGGACAGGGGGGCTATGGCTACACCTTC. This encodes CASSDSVGQGGYGYTF.

The V call is TRBV19, the J call TRBJ1-1, with 8 bases identical to TRBD1. The germline gives CDR1 LNHDA, CDR2 SQIVND (reference sequence). The V gene end was trimmed by 5 bases and the J gene end by 4 bases; junction bases not matched to a gene: 9. This CDR3 spans 15 amino acids. The CDR3 DNA reads TGTGCCAGTAGTTTACGACAGGGGACCGTCACTGAAGCTTTCTTT. Its protein is CASSLRQGTVTEAFF.

The rearrangement joins TRBV28 to TRBJ2-7; D gene ambiguous. CDR3 size: 12 residues. V lost 3 bases and J 9 bases, leaving 12 bases between the germline ends. CDR1 and CDR2 from the germline V gene are MDHEN and SYDVKM. The CDR3 loop reads CASSFFPTGQYF. CDR3 coding DNA: TGTGCCAGCAGTTTCTTCCCTACGGGGCAGTACTTC.

The J gene is TRBJ2-5, the V gene TRBV19; a possible D gene is TRBD1 (6 bases). The length of the CDR3 is 12 residues. V shed 9 bases and J shed 2 bases, with 10 bases lying between them. CDR1 is LNHDA, CDR2 SQIVND, per germline (reference sequence). This CDR3 reads CASGTLQETQYF. DNA of the CDR3: TGTGCCAGCGGGACACTACAAGAGACCCAGTACTTC.

The rearrangement uses TRBV6-6 and TRBJ1-2, with D hard to call. This CDR3 is built from 17 residues. The ends were cut back, 5 bases at V and 1 base at J, with 20 bases in the middle. In germline, CDR1 is MNHNY, CDR2 SVGAGI (reference sequence). Written as DNA, the CDR3 is TGTGCCAGCAGTCCCTGGTGGGCAGCCTCCGATAACTATGGCTACACCTTC. This sequence encodes CASSPWWAASDNYGYTF.

This chain links TRBV14 with TRBJ2-3; TRBD2 matches at 12 bases. The CDR3 contains 16 residues. Germline values: CDR1 SGHDN, CDR2 FVKESK. V shed 4 bases, J shed 4 bases, and the junction held 6 bases outside the gene matches. The CDR3 nucleotides are TGTGCCAGCAGCCCGACTAGCGGGAGTACCGCAGATACGCAGTATTTT. Its translation: CASSPTSGSTADTQYF.

V gene TRBV9 combines with J gene TRBJ2-1, with TRBD2 matching over 9 bases. CDR1 is SGDLS and CDR2 is YYNGEE in the germline V gene. This CDR3 is built from 15 residues. V shed 2 bases, J shed 8 bases, and the junction held 8 bases outside the gene matches. The CDR3 reads CASSVQGGRAYEQFF. In DNA, the CDR3 is TGTGCCAGCAGCGTGCAGGGCGGGAGGGCCTATGAGCAGTTCTTC.

The chain carries TRBV5-1 and TRBJ1-5; the match to TRBD1 covers 7 bases. V lost 4 bases to trimming and J lost 5 bases; unmatched junction nucleotides: 18. Per germline, CDR1 SGHRS and CDR2 YFSETQ. The CDR3 is made up of 18 amino acids. CDR3 DNA sequence: TGCGCCAGCAGCCCCGGCGGTCTAGGCAGACAGGGCTATCAGCCCCAGCATTTT. It translates to CASSPGGLGRQGYQPQHF.